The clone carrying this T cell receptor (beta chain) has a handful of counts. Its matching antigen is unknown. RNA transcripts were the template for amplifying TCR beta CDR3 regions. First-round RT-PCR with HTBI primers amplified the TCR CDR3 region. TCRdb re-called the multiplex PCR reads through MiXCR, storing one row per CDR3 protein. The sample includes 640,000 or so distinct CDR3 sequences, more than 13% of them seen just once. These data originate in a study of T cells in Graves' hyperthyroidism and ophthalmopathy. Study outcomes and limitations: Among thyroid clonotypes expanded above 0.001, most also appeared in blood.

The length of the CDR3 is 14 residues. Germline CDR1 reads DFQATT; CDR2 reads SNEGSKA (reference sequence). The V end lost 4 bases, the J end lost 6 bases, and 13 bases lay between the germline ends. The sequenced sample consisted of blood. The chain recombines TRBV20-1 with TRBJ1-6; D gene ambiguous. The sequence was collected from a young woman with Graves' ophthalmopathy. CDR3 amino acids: CSATLTRLNSPLHF. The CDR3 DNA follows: TGCAGTGCTACCCTGACAAGACTTAATTCACCCCTCCACTTT.